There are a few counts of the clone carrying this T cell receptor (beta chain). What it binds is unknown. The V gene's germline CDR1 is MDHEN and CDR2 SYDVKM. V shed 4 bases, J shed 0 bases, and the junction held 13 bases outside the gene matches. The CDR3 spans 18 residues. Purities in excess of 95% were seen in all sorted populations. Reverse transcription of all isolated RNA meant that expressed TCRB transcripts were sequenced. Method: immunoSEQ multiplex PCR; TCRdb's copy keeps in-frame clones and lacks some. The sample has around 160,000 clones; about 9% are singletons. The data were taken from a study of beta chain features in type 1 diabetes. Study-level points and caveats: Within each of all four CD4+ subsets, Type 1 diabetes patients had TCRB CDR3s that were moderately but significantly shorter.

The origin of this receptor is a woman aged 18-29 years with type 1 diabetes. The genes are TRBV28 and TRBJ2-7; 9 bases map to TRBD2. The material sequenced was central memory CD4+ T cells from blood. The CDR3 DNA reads TGTGCCAGCAGTTCCGCGGGTCTAGCGGGATCCCGCTCCTACGAGCAGTACTTC. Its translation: CASSSAGLAGSRSYEQYF.